This T cell receptor (beta chain) comes out of a study of T cells after posttransplantation cyclophosphamide. Busulfan-fludarabine conditioning, marrow transplant, and cyclophosphamide on days +3 and +4 were administered. As concerns this clone: What it recognizes is unknown.

There are 15 residues in the CDR3. The V and J ends lost 3 bases and 12 bases respectively, with 23 bases between them. Germline loops: CDR1 MGHRA, CDR2 YSYEKL. Study results and limitations: After PTCy, TRB diversity resembled that of CNI/methotrexate controls.

TCRdb keeps only in-frame clones here, not all; method: immunoSEQ multiplex PCR. In the table there are about 43,000 clones, around 90% of which are singletons. Sequencing was performed on PBMCs, taken about 64 days after allogeneic stem cell transplant with posttransplant cyclophosphamide. The V call is TRBV4-1, the J call TRBJ1-2; weak D call: TRBD1 (6 bases). This receptor was identified in a male patient between 60 and 69 years old who received an allogeneic stem cell transplant from a related donor and was CMV-positive. The graft donor may have contributed some T cells. The CDR3 DNA follows: TGCGCCAGCAGCCAGATCCCCTTTGGTACAGGGAGAGACACCTTC. Translating it yields CASSQIPFGTGRDTF.